A selection of T cell receptor beta chains follows, all from one sample in a study of shared clonotypes between healthy human individuals. Here immunoSEQ multiplex PCR was the method, and the copy in TCRdb shows in-frame clones only, minus some. The profile shows around 1.9 million clones, 93% of them singletons. Sequencing was done on a sample of naive CD8+ T cells from PBMCs. The receptor set was obtained from a man aged 18 to 30 in good health. Some clones in this sample may be carry-over from other donors' samples. Each CDR3 is given with its conserved first and last residue. D genes are given only for firm matches. The size entry is marked missing in some rows and otherwise reads once, few, many or a size class.

size	V	J	D	DNA	CDR3
NA	TRBV6-1	TRBJ2-5	NA	TGTGCCAGCAGTGAAGGGACCAGCCGGGAGACCCAGTACTTC	CASSEGTSRETQYF
NA	TRBV5-1	TRBJ2-2	NA	TGCGCCAGCAGCTTGACCTTAGCCCGTGGGTCCGGGGAGCTGTTTTTT	CASSLTLARGSGELFF
NA	TRBV5-1	TRBJ2-7	NA	TGCGCCAGCAGCCTGACCTACAAGGACGAGCAGTACTTC	CASSLTYKDEQYF
NA	TRBV15	TRBJ2-7	NA	TGTGCCACCAGCAGCCTGGTAGACGAGCAGTACTTC	CATSSLVDEQYF
once	TRBV4-3	TRBJ2-1	TRBD2	TGCGCCAGCAGCCAAGATTGGGCAGGGCGACTAGCGGGACCGAGCTCCTACAATGAGCAGTTCTTC	CASSQDWAGRLAGPSSYNEQFF
once	TRBV6-5	TRBJ2-7	NA	TGTGCCAGCAGTTATGCCCTCTCAGAGATCTACGAGCAGTACTTC	CASSYALSEIYEQYF
NA	TRBV6-5	TRBJ2-2	NA	TGTGCCAGCAGGCCTGGGGGACCGGCCGGGGAGCTGTTTTTT	CASRPGGPAGELFF
NA	TRBV28	TRBJ2-1	TRBD2	TGTGCCAGCAGTTTCCCGGGAGGGTCCTACAATGAGCAGTTCTTC	CASSFPGGSYNEQFF
NA	TRBV29-1	TRBJ2-7	NA	TGCAGCGTTGGGCAGGGAGGCGAGCAGTACTTC	CSVGQGGEQYF
NA	TRBV6-1	TRBJ2-1	TRBD1	TGTGCCAGCAGGGTGGACAGGAGCTCCTACAATGAGCAGTTCTTC	CASRVDRSSYNEQFF
NA	TRBV4-1	TRBJ1-2	TRBD1	TGCGCCAGCAGCCAAGGGGTGACAGGGCTGGACTATGGCTACACCTTC	CASSQGVTGLDYGYTF
NA	TRBV28	TRBJ1-1	TRBD1	TGTGCCAGCAGTTCCCTCCAGGGGGCTTACACTGAAGCTTTCTTT	CASSSLQGAYTEAFF